The 14 T cell receptor beta chains below were found in one sample sequenced in a study of molecular identifiers for immune sequencing clone quantification. TCRdb re-derived calls from the PCR reads in MiXCR, one entry per CDR3 protein. The sample includes roughly 100,000 distinct CDR3 sequences, about a third seen only once; the top ten take approximately 9.8%. Source material: naive CD8+ T cells from blood, with Jurkat cell RNA spiked in. Subset defined: FACS-sorted CD8+CD4-CCR7+CD45RA+ naive T cells. Receptors were obtained from a human donor in good health. Some libraries in this study had Jurkat cell RNA spiked in.

This clonotype was detected a few times. The chain employs TRBV7-9 and TRBJ1-1; 9 bases agree with TRBD1. This CDR3 contains 11 residues. Germline lookup yields CDR1 SEHNR and CDR2 FQNEAQ (reference sequence). The J segment lost 13 bases and the V segment lost 1 base, leaving 1 base of the junction unmatched. The CDR3 here is CASSLGGQGFF. In nucleotides, the CDR3 is TGTGCCAGCAGCTTAGGGGGACAGGGTTTCTTT.

This clonotype was detected only a few times. CDR3 loop: CASSSPTSGSYEQYF. CDR3 coding DNA: TGTGCCAGCAGCTCCCCGACTAGCGGGAGCTACGAGCAGTACTTC. The chain employs TRBV7-6 and TRBJ2-7; 12 bases are shared with TRBD2. The junction had 4 bases not matched to a gene; V was cut back by 4 bases and J by 3 bases. Germline V gene lookup returns CDR1 SGHVS and CDR2 FNYEAQ. The CDR3 consists of 15 residues.

The sample holds a few counts of this clonotype. This chain joins TRBV5-8 and TRBJ2-3, with D uncertain. The length of the CDR3 is 17 residues. Looked up from germline, CDR1 is SGHTS and CDR2 is YDEGEE. Trimming cost V 5 bases and J 1 base, with 20 bases left between them. This chain's CDR3 is CASSPAVSWSGTDTQYF. CDR3 coding DNA: TGTGCCAGCAGTCCGGCGGTCAGTTGGAGTGGCACAGATACGCAGTATTTT. The complete variable domain, with remaining parts taken from reference TRBV5-8 and TRBJ2-3, reads EAGVTQSPTHLIKTRGQQATLRCSPISGHTSVYWYQQALGLGLQFLLWYDEGEERNRGNFPPRFSGRQFPNYSSELNVNALELEDSALYLCASSPAVSWSGTDTQYFGPGTRLTVL.

This chain uses TRBV28 with TRBJ2-3; 9 bases are a match to TRBD2. V shed 4 bases and J 3 bases; nucleotides not matched to a gene: 11. Looked up from germline, CDR1 is MDHEN and CDR2 is SYDVKM. The CDR3 loop spans 17 amino acids. Here the CDR3 DNA reads TGTGCCAGCAGTTCGGAGGAGATAGCGGGAGTAACAGATACGCAGTATTTT. It yields the protein CASSSEEIAGVTDTQYF.

CDR3 nucleotide sequence: TGCAGTGCTCCCCCCGATAGCTATGGCTACACCTTC. As protein: CSAPPDSYGYTF. The chain has TRBV20-1 and TRBJ1-2; D gene unclear. Looked up from germline, CDR1 is DFQATT and CDR2 is SNEGSKA (reference sequence). V was trimmed by 5 bases and J by 4 bases, leaving 11 bases between them. The CDR3 length is 12 residues.

This clonotype has ten or more counts. This chain joins TRBV7-9 and TRBJ1-6, with 8 bases identical to TRBD1. The trim removed 5 bases at V and 7 bases at J, leaving 7 bases unmatched. Germline lookup yields CDR1 SEHNR and CDR2 FQNEAQ (reference sequence). The CDR3 runs to 15 residues. CDR3 DNA: TGTGCCAGCAGCCCCTGGACAGGGCCAAATTCACCCCTCCACTTT. Its translation is CASSPWTGPNSPLHF.

J is TRBJ2-5 and V is TRBV10-2; 7 nucleotides line up with TRBD1. The CDR3 is 14 residues long. V was clipped by 6 bases and J by 2 bases; unmatched bases: 6. CDR1 is WSHSY, CDR2 SAAADI, per germline. CDR3 DNA: TGCGCCAGCAGGCTCCCGGGACAGCAAGAGACCCAGTACTTC. Translating gives CASRLPGQQETQYF.

Concerning this clonotype itself: A much larger clonotype is one base distant, so this may be a read error. The rearrangement links TRBV6-6 to TRBJ1-6; D not resolved. The CDR3 extends over 16 amino acids. CDR1 is MNHNY, CDR2 SVGAGI, per germline (reference sequence). The CDR3 nucleotides read TGTGCCAGCAGTTACTCAGGGCTCTCCTATATTTCACCCCTCCACTTT. It translates to CASSYSGLSYISPLHF.

This clonotype was picked up a small number of times. V gene TRBV7-9 combines with J gene TRBJ2-3, with a weak D call TRBD2 (5 bases). The CDR3 sequence is 17 residues long. The germline gives CDR1 SEHNR, CDR2 FQNEAQ (reference sequence). V was trimmed by 2 bases and J by 0 bases, leaving 15 bases between them. CDR3: CASSLTPGLASTDTQYF. The CDR3 DNA follows: TGTGCCAGCAGCTTAACCCCGGGGTTAGCTAGCACAGATACGCAGTATTTT.

Of note for this clonotype: One base away lies a much larger clone, so this may be a sequencing read error. Likely a read error: the CDR3 ends without its conserved phenylalanine or tryptophan. The chain couples TRBV9 to TRBJ1-2, with unresolved D. Trimming took 0 bases from V and 3 from J, leaving 12 bases between them. Germline CDR1 SGDLS, CDR2 YYNGEE. This CDR3 region has 15 residues. The CDR3 spells CASSVATGPDYGYTL. Written as DNA, the CDR3 is TGTGCCAGCAGCGTAGCTACTGGGCCTGACTATGGCTACACCCTC.

Regarding this clonotype: One end of the junction does not line up with germline, which may come from a read error. The V and J genes are TRBV5-1 and TRBJ2-6; D tentatively reads TRBD1 or TRBD2 (5 bases each). This CDR3 is 15 amino acids long. CDR1 is SGHRS, CDR2 YFSETQ, per germline. CDR3 amino acids: CASSLDGAGANGLTF. The DNA of the CDR3 is TGCGCCAGCAGCTTGGACGGGGCTGGGGCCAACGGCCTGACTTTC.

The CDR3: CASGSPSGLQSPQYF. The CDR3 DNA reads as TGTGCCAGCGGCTCACCTTCTGGACTGCAATCTCCGCAGTATTTT. The chain is built from TRBV7-6 and TRBJ2-3; D may be TRBD2 (5 bases). The V gene lost 8 bases and the J gene lost 10 bases, with 25 bases spanning the gap. Germline lookup yields CDR1 SGHVS and CDR2 FNYEAQ. This CDR3 has 15 amino acids.

This sequence joins TRBV12-3 or TRBV12-4 and TRBJ2-3; D is uncertain. The CDR3 extends over 13 amino acids. V was cut by 3 bases and J by 5 bases, with 9 bases left in between. For the CDR3, the DNA is TGTGCCAGCAGTTTGAGTCACGGAGATACGCAGTATTTT. The encoded protein is CASSLSHGDTQYF.

In this sample, this clonotype turned up many times. V is TRBV5-5 and J is TRBJ2-7; 7 bases line up with TRBD2. The CDR3 length is 14 residues. CDR1 and CDR2 (germline): SGHKS, YYEKEE (reference sequence). With V trimmed by 2 bases and J by 2 bases, 4 bases remained unmatched. CDR3 residues: CASSLPSGPYEQYF. The CDR3 nucleotides are TGTGCCAGCAGCTTACCTAGCGGCCCCTACGAGCAGTACTTC.